The 23 T cell receptor beta chains reported below all come from one sample, sequenced in a study of blood T cell repertoires in COVID-19. Sequencing used immunoSEQ multiplex PCR; TCRdb keeps in-frame clones, though not all of them. The table records about 90,000 clones, over 75% of them present only once. Sequencing was done on a sample of peripheral blood. These TCRs come from a human donor in a cohort sampled during active COVID-19.

V is TRBV7-9 and J is TRBJ1-1; 7 bases fit TRBD1. CDR1 is SEHNR, CDR2 FQNEAQ, per germline (reference sequence). The CDR3 is 13 residues long. V shed 5 bases and J 8 bases; nucleotides not matched to a gene: 8. CDR3 amino acids: CASSLRGGGEAFF. The CDR3 coding sequence is TGTGCCAGCAGCCTACGCGGAGGGGGCGAAGCTTTCTTT. The full variable domain, its missing parts supplied by reference TRBV7-9 and TRBJ1-1, is DTGVSQNPRHKITKRGQNVTFRCDPISEHNRLYWYRQTLGQGPEFLTYFQNEAQLEKSRLLSDRFSAERPKGSFSTLEIQRTEQGDSAMYLCASSLRGGGEAFFGQGTRLTVV.

The chain has TRBV28 and TRBJ2-1, with TRBD2 as a possible D gene (5 bases). Germline V gene lookup returns CDR1 MDHEN and CDR2 SYDVKM. The germline V and J ends were trimmed by 2 bases and 0 bases, with 8 bases remaining between them. The CDR3 loop spans 15 amino acids. The CDR3 nucleotides read TGTGCCAGCAGTTTAAGAGGGAGCTCCTACAATGAGCAGTTCTTC. This translates into CASSLRGSSYNEQFF.

The CDR3 region is CARGLLGSPLHF. The CDR3 coding sequence is TGTGCCCGAGGACTGTTGGGTTCACCCCTCCACTTT. The chain recombines TRBV30 with TRBJ1-6; D uncertain. V was trimmed by 8 bases and J by 9 bases, leaving 14 bases between them. The CDR3 contains 12 residues. In germline, CDR1 is GTSNPN, CDR2 SVGIG (reference sequence).

V gene TRBV2 combines with J gene TRBJ2-1; 9 bases fit TRBD2. The CDR3 has 16 residues. After removal of 1 base from V and 7 bases from J, the junction contained 8 bases not matched to a gene. CDR1 and CDR2 from the germline V gene are SNHLY and FYNNEI. In DNA, the CDR3 is TGTGCCAGCAGTGAAGTCGGCCTAGCGGGGAGGAATGAGCAGTTCTTC. This gives the protein CASSEVGLAGRNEQFF.

The J gene is TRBJ2-1, the V gene TRBV5-1, with D maybe TRBD2 (5 bases). V was pared by 5 bases and J by 9 bases, with 12 bases between. CDR1 and CDR2 from the germline V gene are SGHRS and YFSETQ. The CDR3 totals 12 residues. Here the CDR3 DNA reads TGCGCCAGCAGGCTTGAGGGATTTGAGCAGTTCTTC. Its translation: CASRLEGFEQFF. Together with reference TRBV5-1 and TRBJ2-1, the CDR3 gives the full variable domain: KAGVTQTPRYLIKTRGQQVTLSCSPISGHRSVSWYQQTPGQGLQFLFEYFSETQRNKGNFPGRFSGRQFSNSRSEMNVSTLELGDSALYLCASRLEGFEQFFGPGTRLTVL.

This chain uses TRBV25-1 with TRBJ2-7, with 9 bases aligning to TRBD1. Germline CDR1 is MGHDK and CDR2 is SYGVNS. V trimming: 4 bases; J trimming: 6 bases; junction bases outside the gene matches: 4. The CDR3 sequence is 13 residues long. The CDR3 protein is CASSANRGREQYF. The CDR3 bases are TGTGCCAGCAGTGCCAACAGGGGGCGCGAGCAGTACTTC.

V is TRBV6-5 and J is TRBJ2-5; TRBD2 aligns across 8 bases. J was trimmed by 5 bases and V by 5 bases; bases with no gene match: 10. Germline CDR1 is MNHEY and CDR2 is SVGAGI. This CDR3 contains 15 residues. The DNA for the CDR3 is TGTGCCAGCAGTCCCGCGAATAGCGGGGAGGAGACCCAGTACTTC. Its protein product is CASSPANSGEETQYF.

The chain is built from TRBV4-3 and TRBJ2-3; 8 nucleotides agree with TRBD2. The trim removed 0 bases at V and 4 bases at J, leaving 3 bases unmatched. Per germline, CDR1 LGHNA and CDR2 YSLEER. The CDR3 runs to 15 residues. The CDR3 bases are TGCGCCAGCAGCCAAGACCCCGGGGGGGCAGATACGCAGTATTTT. This gives the protein CASSQDPGGADTQYF.

V and J are TRBV5-1 and TRBJ1-2; D is possibly TRBD1 (5 bases). Per the germline V gene, CDR1 is SGHRS and CDR2 is YFSETQ. V was pared by 0 bases and J by 2 bases, with 5 bases between. The CDR3 consists of 13 residues. In nucleotides, the CDR3 is TGCGCCAGCAGCTTGGGACAGAACTATGGCTACACCTTC. Its translation is CASSLGQNYGYTF. Drawing the rest from reference TRBV5-1 and TRBJ1-2, the complete variable domain is KAGVTQTPRYLIKTRGQQVTLSCSPISGHRSVSWYQQTPGQGLQFLFEYFSETQRNKGNFPGRFSGRQFSNSRSEMNVSTLELGDSALYLCASSLGQNYGYTFGSGTRLTVV.

This chain joins TRBV29-1 and TRBJ1-2, with 8 bases matching TRBD1. Germline V gives CDR1 SQVTM, CDR2 ANQGSEA. Germline trimming cut 3 bases from V and 3 bases from J; bases unmatched to any gene: 12. The CDR3 consists of 16 residues. CDR3 amino acids: CSVDMGDRPQHYGYTF. The CDR3, as DNA: TGCAGCGTTGACATGGGGGACAGGCCACAGCACTATGGCTACACCTTC.

The V and J genes are TRBV13 and TRBJ1-1; 10 bases agree with TRBD1. Germline V gene lookup returns CDR1 PRHDT and CDR2 FYEKMQ (reference sequence). The CDR3 has 15 residues. J was trimmed by 5 bases and V by 7 bases; bases with no gene match: 10. In DNA form, the CDR3 reads TGTGCCAGCAACGGACCCGGGACAGGGGATACTGAAGCTTTCTTT. Its protein is CASNGPGTGDTEAFF.

The V and J genes are TRBV14 and TRBJ2-1; TRBD2 agrees at 11 bases. V lost 4 bases to trimming and J lost 4 bases; unmatched junction nucleotides: 3. Germline V lookup: CDR1 SGHDN, CDR2 FVKESK. The CDR3 length is 15 residues. The CDR3 spells CASSLLAGVYNEQFF. The CDR3 DNA reads as TGTGCCAGCAGCCTACTAGCGGGGGTTTACAATGAGCAGTTCTTC.

The gene calls are TRBV7-2 and TRBJ2-5, with 12 nucleotides matching TRBD2. This CDR3 is 17 amino acids long. V shed 3 bases, J shed 7 bases, and the junction held 12 bases outside the gene matches. The germline gives CDR1 SGHTA, CDR2 FQGNSA. The CDR3 region is CASSFIGLAGGRVTQYF. For the CDR3, the DNA is TGTGCCAGCAGCTTTATCGGGCTAGCGGGGGGGCGAGTGACCCAGTACTTC.

The chain employs TRBV7-9 and TRBJ2-2; D not certain. This CDR3 has 14 residues. The germline V gene has CDR1 SEHNR and CDR2 FQNEAQ (reference sequence). V was trimmed by 9 bases and J by 0 bases, leaving 11 bases between them. CDR3 nucleotides: TGTGCCAGTCACAGACAAGCGAACACCGGGGAGCTGTTTTTT. Protein sequence: CASHRQANTGELFF.

J is TRBJ2-7 and V is TRBV5-5; D unresolved. The CDR3 is 11 amino acids. Trimming took off 6 bases at V and 4 bases at J, with 8 bases between the two ends. Germline V lookup: CDR1 SGHKS, CDR2 YYEKEE (reference sequence). The CDR3 sequence is CASTLEYEQYF. The CDR3 DNA sequence: TGTGCCAGCACCCTCGAGTACGAGCAGTACTTC.

The CDR3: CASSETGGRSYEQYF. In nucleotides, the CDR3 is TGTGCCAGCAGCGAAACAGGGGGAAGGTCCTACGAGCAGTACTTC. The V call is TRBV14, the J call TRBJ2-7; 8 bases fit TRBD1. Germline CDR1 SGHDN, CDR2 FVKESK. J was trimmed by 1 base and V by 5 bases; bases with no gene match: 7. The CDR3 totals 15 residues.

This chain links TRBV5-1 with TRBJ1-1; the match to TRBD1 covers 10 bases. J gave up 10 bases and V 4 bases, and 7 bases lay outside the gene matches. The CDR3 consists of 13 residues. Germline CDR1 SGHRS, CDR2 YFSETQ. The CDR3 bases are TGCGCCAGCAGCCACGGGGACAGGGGTGTAGCTTTCTTT. It encodes CASSHGDRGVAFF.

V is TRBV9 and J is TRBJ2-1; 12 bases line up with TRBD2. The V segment lost 2 bases and the J segment 3 bases; nucleotides outside the gene matches: 0. The CDR3 has 15 amino acids. Per the germline V gene, CDR1 is SGDLS and CDR2 is YYNGEE. This chain's CDR3 is CASSVTSGGYNEQFF. CDR3 sequence (DNA): TGTGCCAGCAGCGTGACTAGCGGGGGCTACAATGAGCAGTTCTTC.

This sequence joins TRBV18 and TRBJ1-4; maybe TRBD1 (6 bases). Germline assignment: CDR1 KGHSH and CDR2 LQKENI. Deletions cut 3 bases from V and 6 bases from J, with 11 bases between. CDR3 length: 14 amino acids. DNA of the CDR3: TGTGCCAGCTCACCCCGCCCAGGGGATGAAAAACTGTTTTTT. Encoded protein: CASSPRPGDEKLFF. Complete variable domain (other parts from reference TRBV18 and TRBJ1-4): NAGVMQNPRHLVRRRGQEARLRCSPMKGHSHVYWYRQLPEEGLKFMVYLQKENIIDESGMPKERFSAEFPKEGPSILRIQQVVRGDSAAYFCASSPRPGDEKLFFGSGTQLSVL.

The chain links TRBV7-9 to TRBJ2-5; no clear D. Germline V gene lookup returns CDR1 SEHNR and CDR2 FQNEAQ (reference sequence). CDR3 length equals 12 residues. Trimming shortened V by 5 bases and J by 5 bases, and 9 bases separated the two germline ends. The CDR3 loop is CASSPQLETQYF. The DNA of the CDR3 is TGTGCCAGCAGCCCCCAGTTGGAGACCCAGTACTTC.

The chain carries TRBV13 and TRBJ1-1, with D possibly matching TRBD1 (6 bases). V lost 3 bases and J 10 bases, leaving 12 bases between the germline ends. Germline V lookup: CDR1 PRHDT, CDR2 FYEKMQ (reference sequence). This CDR3 contains 12 residues. The CDR3 region is CASSFRGGPAFF. DNA for the CDR3: TGTGCCAGCAGCTTCCGAGGGGGTCCAGCTTTCTTT. Looking up the rest from reference TRBV13 and TRBJ1-1 gives the full variable domain: AAGVIQSPRHLIKEKRETATLKCYPIPRHDTVYWYQQGPGQDPQFLISFYEKMQSDKGSIPDRFSAQQFSDYHSELNMSSLELGDSALYFCASSFRGGPAFFGQGTRLTVV.

J is TRBJ1-4 and V is TRBV6-5; 9 bases match TRBD1. CDR3 size: 14 residues. Looked up from germline, CDR1 is MNHEY and CDR2 is SVGAGI. The ends lost 8 bases at V and 4 bases at J; junction bases unmatched: 5. CDR3 nucleotide sequence: TGTGCCAGCGCTCAGACAGGGGGTAATGAAAAACTGTTTTTT. It specifies CASAQTGGNEKLFF.

This chain uses TRBV6-5 with TRBJ1-2; TRBD1 might be the D (6 bases). V lost 6 bases to trimming and J lost 2 bases, with 10 bases between them. The CDR3 runs to 13 residues. Germline V lookup: CDR1 MNHEY, CDR2 SVGAGI. The CDR3 DNA is TGTGCCAGCAGGCCGACAGGAAACTATGGCTACACCTTC. Its translation is CASRPTGNYGYTF.